Ten or more counts support the clone carrying this T cell receptor beta chain. Excluded: other autoimmune disease, uncontrolled infection, pregnancy or lactation. PBMCs stemmed from roughly 9.7 ml of fresh peripheral blood. These data originate in a study of Graves' ophthalmopathy and Graves' hyperthyroidism. Study in general: Peripheral blood collection took place at initial diagnosis, before any treatment.

Scientists amplified the TCR beta CDR3 regions from RNA transcripts. Second-round multiplex PCR came after first-round RT-PCR with HTBI primers. One entry per CDR3 protein results from TCRdb running MiXCR on the multiplex PCR reads. The sample lists some 390,000 distinct CDR3 sequences, around 19% occurring once. This CDR3 comprises 15 residues. Germline assignment: CDR1 MNHNS and CDR2 SASEGT. The V segment lost 6 bases and the J segment 1 base; nucleotides outside the gene matches: 6. The material sequenced was peripheral blood. The clonotype originates from a woman under 30 with Graves' ophthalmopathy. The chain couples TRBV6-1 to TRBJ2-4; 7 positions agree with TRBD1. CDR3 amino acids: CASRRQGRAKNIQYF. The CDR3 nucleotides are TGTGCCAGCAGACGACAGGGAAGGGCCAAAAACATTCAGTACTTC.